The 13 T cell receptor beta chains listed next were all sequenced from one sample in a study of control samples from healthy donors and cancer patients. Repertoires were generated with immunoSEQ multiplex PCR, while TCRdb's copy carries only in-frame clones and drops some. Seen here are about 60,000 clones, roughly 90% observed once, and the top ten hold around 1.7%. The specimen sequenced was PBMCs. Every receptor here comes from a man aged 40-50 years with colorectal cancer.

The J gene is TRBJ2-6, the V gene TRBV12-5; D gene ambiguous. With 4 bases removed from V and 4 bases from J, the gap between germline ends came to 11 bases. The V gene's germline CDR1 is LGHNT and CDR2 FRNRAP. The CDR3 extends over 15 amino acids. CDR3 sequence: CASGYRLGGANVLTF. The CDR3 region has the DNA TGTGCTAGTGGTTACAGACTTGGCGGGGCCAACGTCCTGACTTTC. The full variable domain, with the rest looked up from reference TRBV12-5 and TRBJ2-6, is DARVTQTPRHKVTEMGQEVTMRCQPILGHNTVFWYRQTMMQGLELLAYFRNRAPLDDSGMPKDRFSAEMPDATLATLKIQPSEPRDSAVYFCASGYRLGGANVLTFGAGSRLTVL.

Only one count was recorded for this clone. The chain couples TRBV29-1 to TRBJ1-1; D possibly corresponds to TRBD1 (6 bases). The V end was cut by 6 bases, the J end by 4 bases, with 12 bases between. This CDR3 region has 12 residues. CDR1 and CDR2 from the germline V gene are SQVTM and ANQGSEA. CDR3 in amino acids: CSVIQGFTEAFF. CDR3 DNA sequence: TGCAGCGTCATCCAGGGGTTCACTGAAGCTTTCTTT. The full variable domain, its missing parts supplied by reference TRBV29-1 and TRBJ1-1, is SAVISQKPSRDICQRGTSLTIQCQVDSQVTMMFWYRQQPGQSLTLIATANQGSEATYESGFVIDKFPISRPNLTFSTLTVSNMSPEDSSIYLCSVIQGFTEAFFGQGTRLTVV.

The genes are TRBV19 and TRBJ1-5; a possible D gene is TRBD1 (5 bases). CDR3 length: 15 residues. The germline V gene encodes CDR1 LNHDA and CDR2 SQIVND (reference sequence). V was pared by 5 bases and J by 3 bases, with 14 bases between. Here the CDR3 reads CASSLMAGSNQPQHF. The CDR3 nucleotides are TGTGCCAGTAGTCTCATGGCAGGGTCCAATCAGCCCCAGCATTTT.

This clone was seen a single time. The V gene is TRBV7-9, the J gene TRBJ2-1, with TRBD2 matching 7 bases. J lost 6 bases, V lost 4 bases, and 9 bases had no gene match. Looked up from germline, CDR1 is SEHNR and CDR2 is FQNEAQ (reference sequence). CDR3 length: 15 amino acids. The CDR3 DNA is TGTGCCAGCAGCTACTTCCCGAGCGGGGTCAATGAGCAGTTCTTC. It yields the protein CASSYFPSGVNEQFF.

This rearrangement joins TRBV2 to TRBJ2-6, with D possibly being TRBD1 (5 bases). Deletions cut 8 bases from V and 1 base from J, with 15 bases between. The CDR3 consists of 16 residues. Germline-derived CDR1 and CDR2 are SNHLY and FYNNEI. CDR3 sequence reads: CASRTHRGSGANVLTF. The CDR3, as DNA: TGTGCCAGCCGGACACATCGTGGGTCTGGGGCCAACGTCCTGACTTTC. Drawing the rest from reference TRBV2 and TRBJ2-6, the complete variable domain is EPEVTQTPSHQVTQMGQEVILRCVPISNHLYFYWYRQILGQKVEFLVSFYNNEISEKSEIFDDQFSVERPDGSNFTLKIRSTKLEDSAMYFCASRTHRGSGANVLTFGAGSRLTVL.

This clone was seen just once. The chain couples TRBV24-1 to TRBJ1-4, with D unclear. The CDR3 runs 10 residues. Trimming stripped 11 bases from V and 8 bases from J, with 8 bases between. Germline-derived CDR1 and CDR2 are KGHDR and SFDVKD. The chain's CDR3 is CARGEEKLFF. CDR3 coding DNA: TGTGCCAGGGGAGAGGAAAAACTGTTTTTT.

J is TRBJ1-1 and V is TRBV7-3; no reliable D call. The CDR3 spans 15 residues. The V end lost 2 bases, the J end lost 1 base, and 11 bases lay between the germline ends. From germline, CDR1 is SGHTA and CDR2 FQGTGA. Here the CDR3 DNA reads TGTGCCAGCAGCTTAGCGAGGGTTGCGAACACTGAAGCTTTCTTT. It specifies CASSLARVANTEAFF.

This chain links TRBV19 with TRBJ2-3; D unclear. CDR1 LNHDA and CDR2 SQIVND come from the germline V gene (reference sequence). Between the trimmed V and J ends, which lost 2 bases and 0 bases, there was a span of 9 bases. CDR3 length equals 15 residues. CDR3 protein: CASSISPASTDTQYF. CDR3 sequence (DNA): TGTGCCAGTAGTATAAGTCCAGCTAGCACAGATACGCAGTATTTT.

The chain joins TRBV6-5 to TRBJ1-6; the D is unclear. This CDR3 contains 14 residues. Trimming stripped 6 bases from V and 6 bases from J, with 12 bases between. Germline V gene lookup returns CDR1 MNHEY and CDR2 SVGAGI. The CDR3 nucleotides read TGTGCCAGCAGCGGACGGTCGTTTAATTCACCCCTCCACTTT. Its protein product is CASSGRSFNSPLHF.

This sequence joins TRBV5-1 and TRBJ1-3, with D possibly being TRBD1 (5 bases). The CDR3 length is 14 residues. Germline V lookup: CDR1 SGHRS, CDR2 YFSETQ. Trimming removed 4 bases from V and 4 bases from J, with 12 bases in between. Here the CDR3 reads CASSPEGSGNTIYF. In DNA form, the CDR3 reads TGCGCCAGCAGCCCCGAGGGGAGCGGAAACACCATATATTTT.

V usage is TRBV27 and J usage is TRBJ1-1; D ambiguous. V was clipped by 11 bases and J by 1 base, with 20 bases between them. This CDR3 spans 15 amino acids. Germline CDR1 and CDR2: MNHEY and SMNVEV (reference sequence). CDR3 residues: CASPPSRRPNTEAFF. The CDR3 nucleotides read TGTGCCTCCCCCCCCTCACGGCGACCGAACACTGAAGCTTTCTTT.

This rearrangement joins TRBV9 to TRBJ2-3, with D uncertain. Trimming left V 0 bases short and J 2 bases short, with 7 bases between. The CDR3 contains 14 residues. Per germline, CDR1 SGDLS and CDR2 YYNGEE. The CDR3 DNA sequence: TGTGCCAGCAGCGTAGTCAGTTCCACAGATACGCAGTATTTT. Its translation: CASSVVSSTDTQYF.

This sequence joins TRBV6-5 and TRBJ2-1; D uncertain. CDR1 MNHEY and CDR2 SVGAGI come from the germline V gene. Trimming stripped 3 bases from V and 4 bases from J, with 7 bases between. The CDR3 is made up of 13 amino acids. This chain's CDR3 is CASSYAMYNEQFF. DNA of the CDR3: TGTGCCAGCAGTTATGCTATGTACAATGAGCAGTTCTTC.